These 17 T cell receptor beta chains were sequenced from one sample in a study of shared clonotypes between healthy human individuals. Assay: immunoSEQ multiplex PCR; the TCRdb copy retains only in-frame clones and omits some. The repertoire holds 1.4 million to 1.5 million clones, with roughly 96% as singletons. Sequencing was carried out using naive CD4+ T cells sorted from blood. Subset given: CD45RA+ positively selected. The source is a man aged 25 to 45 in good health.

This clone occurred once. The rearrangement links TRBV27 to TRBJ2-2; 9 nucleotides line up with TRBD1. Looked up from germline, CDR1 is MNHEY and CDR2 is SMNVEV (reference sequence). The CDR3 length is 17 residues. With V trimmed by 4 bases and J by 4 bases, 10 bases remained unmatched. The CDR3 protein is CASSSITGTGITGELFF. The CDR3 DNA follows: TGTGCCAGCAGTTCGATCACCGGGACAGGGATCACCGGGGAGCTGTTTTTT.

Regarding this clone: In the same sample, other DNA sequences code for this CDR3. V is TRBV5-1 and J is TRBJ2-7; either TRBD1 or TRBD2 may supply D (5 bases each). The V gene's germline CDR1 is SGHRS and CDR2 YFSETQ. Trimming cost V 4 bases and J 3 bases, with 14 bases left between them. The CDR3 totals 14 residues. The CDR3, as DNA: TGCGCCAGCAGCCCAGGGACGGGTAACTACGAGCAGTACTTC. It yields the protein CASSPGTGNYEQYF.

This chain joins TRBV5-6 and TRBJ2-1, with D perhaps matching TRBD2 (6 bases). CDR3 length: 12 residues. Per germline, CDR1 SGHDT and CDR2 YYEEEE. V dropped 4 bases and J dropped 9 bases, with 11 bases sitting between them. The CDR3 is CASSGGVFEQFF. CDR3 sequence (DNA): TGTGCCAGCAGCGGAGGGGTTTTTGAGCAGTTCTTC.

In this sample, this clone turned up a few times. The rearrangement joins TRBV14 to TRBJ1-1; 7 bases line up with TRBD1. Germline V lookup: CDR1 SGHDN, CDR2 FVKESK. After removal of 3 bases from V and 11 bases from J, the junction contained 3 bases not matched to a gene. The CDR3 contains 11 residues. The CDR3 reads CASSQTGTAFF. The CDR3 DNA reads as TGTGCCAGCAGCCAGACAGGGACGGCTTTCTTT.

This chain links TRBV29-1 with TRBJ2-5, with 7 bases lining up with TRBD1. V was clipped by 7 bases and J by 4 bases; unmatched bases: 6. From germline, CDR1 is SQVTM and CDR2 ANQGSEA. The CDR3 runs 12 residues. The CDR3 loop reads CSGQGPAETQYF. CDR3 nucleotide sequence: TGCAGCGGACAGGGCCCGGCAGAGACCCAGTACTTC.

A remark on this clone: Other nucleotide sequences from this sample produce the same CDR3. The rearrangement joins TRBV7-9 to TRBJ1-5, with TRBD1 matching 7 bases. V shed 3 bases, J shed 4 bases, and the junction held 3 bases outside the gene matches. The CDR3 sequence is 14 residues long. In germline, CDR1 is SEHNR, CDR2 FQNEAQ (reference sequence). The CDR3 reads CASSLQGGNQPQHF. Here the CDR3 DNA reads TGTGCCAGCAGCTTGCAGGGGGGGAATCAGCCCCAGCATTTT.

The chain has TRBV5-1 and TRBJ1-1; D is undetermined. V was clipped by 1 base and J by 3 bases, with 7 bases between them. Germline assignment: CDR1 SGHRS and CDR2 YFSETQ. CDR3 length: 13 residues. CDR3 in DNA: TGCGCCAGCAGCTTGTCTACGGACACTGAAGCTTTCTTT. Its protein is CASSLSTDTEAFF.

The gene calls are TRBV4-3 and TRBJ1-1; tentatively, D is TRBD1 (6 bases). The CDR3 is 17 residues long. V was trimmed by 2 bases and J by 3 bases, leaving 19 bases between them. Per the germline V gene, CDR1 is LGHNA and CDR2 is YSLEER. The chain's CDR3 is CASSQPSGGGADTEAFF. Written as DNA, the CDR3 is TGCGCCAGCAGCCAACCTTCGGGGGGGGGCGCGGACACTGAAGCTTTCTTT.

The V gene is TRBV5-1, the J gene TRBJ1-2; 8 bases line up with TRBD1. The CDR3 has 18 residues. CDR1 is SGHRS and CDR2 is YFSETQ in the germline V gene. V lost 3 bases to trimming and J lost 6 bases; unmatched junction nucleotides: 19. CDR3 sequence reads: CASSSGIAVGQGKDGYTF. As DNA, the CDR3 is TGCGCCAGCAGCTCCGGGATCGCGGTTGGACAGGGTAAGGATGGCTACACCTTC.

V is TRBV19 and J is TRBJ1-2; D gene unclear. Trimming pared 4 bases from V and 6 bases from J, leaving 15 bases between. Germline lookup yields CDR1 LNHDA and CDR2 SQIVND (reference sequence). This CDR3 is built from 14 residues. Here the CDR3 reads CASSTAPGENGYTF. CDR3 DNA sequence: TGTGCCAGTAGTACCGCCCCCGGGGAAAATGGCTACACCTTC.

V gene TRBV27 combines with J gene TRBJ2-5; tentative D call: TRBD2 (5 bases). Germline assignment: CDR1 MNHEY and CDR2 SMNVEV (reference sequence). The CDR3 is 13 residues long. V was trimmed by 5 bases and J by 6 bases, leaving 13 bases between them. The CDR3 loop is CASSPIARQTQYF. The DNA for the CDR3 is TGTGCCAGCAGTCCAATAGCGAGGCAGACCCAGTACTTC.

Of note for this clone: Other DNA sequences of this sample code for an identical CDR3. V usage is TRBV28 and J usage is TRBJ1-5; weak D call: TRBD1 (6 bases). V was pared by 6 bases and J by 2 bases, with 8 bases between. The CDR3 consists of 13 residues. Per the germline V gene, CDR1 is MDHEN and CDR2 is SYDVKM. DNA for the CDR3: TGTGCCAGCAGGTCAGGGGGCAATCAGCCCCAGCATTTT. Translating gives CASRSGGNQPQHF.

The rearrangement links TRBV10-1 to TRBJ2-5; perhaps TRBD1 as D (5 bases). The CDR3 is 16 amino acids. V lost 0 bases and J lost 7, with 18 bases in between. The germline V gene has CDR1 WNHNN and CDR2 SYGVQD (reference sequence). CDR3 loop: CASSESPIPARGTQYF. The DNA for the CDR3 is TGCGCCAGCAGTGAGTCGCCAATACCCGCTAGGGGGACCCAGTACTTC.

The chain employs TRBV9 and TRBJ1-4, with TRBD1 matching 12 bases. V trimming: 2 bases; J trimming: 16 bases; junction bases outside the gene matches: 9. Germline V gives CDR1 SGDLS, CDR2 YYNGEE. The CDR3 has 14 residues. The CDR3 coding sequence is TGTGCCAGCAGCGTCGACGGGACAGGGGGCAGGAAGTTTTTT. This encodes CASSVDGTGGRKFF.

The chain's CDR3 is CASSLSKQGRTEAFF. The CDR3 DNA is TGTGCCAGCAGCTTGTCAAAACAGGGAAGAACTGAAGCTTTCTTT. The chain recombines TRBV5-6 with TRBJ1-1, with a tentative D call TRBD1 (6 bases). This CDR3 region has 15 residues. V shed 1 base and J shed 5 bases, with 15 bases lying between them. CDR1 is SGHDT, CDR2 YYEEEE, per germline.

The V call is TRBV18, the J call TRBJ2-3, with 9 bases aligning to TRBD2. Germline CDR1 reads KGHSH; CDR2 reads LQKENI. Germline trimming cut 3 bases from V and 0 bases from J; bases unmatched to any gene: 10. This CDR3 comprises 18 residues. As DNA, the CDR3 is TGTGCCAGCTCACCTAAGCGGGCGGGAGGGCCTAGCACAGATACGCAGTATTTT. This gives the protein CASSPKRAGGPSTDTQYF.

V and J are TRBV5-1 and TRBJ1-2; tentative D call: TRBD1 (5 bases). Trimming stripped 1 base from V and 0 bases from J, with 10 bases between. Germline CDR1 and CDR2: SGHRS and YFSETQ. The CDR3 length is 15 residues. The CDR3 nucleotides read TGCGCCAGCAGCTTGAGGGACCAATCTAACTATGGCTACACCTTC. It codes for CASSLRDQSNYGYTF.